A selection of T cell receptor beta chains follows, all from one sample in a study of blood T cell repertoires in COVID-19. Generated by immunoSEQ multiplex PCR, the TCRdb table keeps only in-frame clones and is missing some. The data contain 25,000 to 30,000 clones, 80% of them singletons. What was sequenced was peripheral blood. Every receptor here comes from a woman in her 70s with acute or convalescent COVID-19. The CDR3 runs from the conserved cysteine through the conserved F or W. D genes are given only for firm matches. Only part of the rows carry a size: once, few, many, or a class if the clone is expanded.

v_gene	d_gene	j_gene	abundance	CDR3aa	CDR3nt
TRBV28	-	TRBJ2-2	-	CASSLIGATGELFF	TGTGCCAGCAGTTTGATAGGGGCCACCGGGGAGCTGTTTTTT
TRBV7-9	TRBD1	TRBJ2-5	few	CASSSRTGAETQYF	TGTGCCAGCAGCTCCCGGACAGGGGCAGAGACCCAGTACTTC
TRBV27	-	TRBJ2-1	-	CASTGTVQDEQFF	TGTGCCAGCACTGGGACTGTTCAAGATGAGCAGTTCTTC
TRBV28	TRBD2	TRBJ2-7	-	CASNSFLAGVPYEQYF	TGTGCCAGCAATTCCTTCCTAGCGGGGGTCCCCTACGAGCAGTACTTC
TRBV3-1/TRBV3-2	-	TRBJ2-5	-	CASSQPSNQETQYF	TGTGCCAGCAGCCAACCCAGTAACCAAGAGACCCAGTACTTC
TRBV9	-	TRBJ2-2	-	CASSVGGTGELFF	TGTGCCAGCAGCGTGGGGGGCACCGGGGAGCTGTTTTTT
TRBV4-3	TRBD1	TRBJ2-2	-	CASSQVSGTGYTGELFF	TGCGCCAGCAGCCAAGTATCCGGGACAGGGTACACCGGGGAGCTGTTTTTT
TRBV1	-	TRBJ2-2	-	CTSSPRRGNTGELFF	TGCACCAGCTCTCCCAGGCGGGGTAACACCGGGGAGCTGTTTTTT
TRBV9	TRBD1	TRBJ2-1	-	CASSGLRDRGQYEQFF	TGTGCCAGCAGCGGCCTCCGGGACAGGGGGCAATATGAGCAGTTCTTC
TRBV11-2	TRBD2	TRBJ2-7	-	CASSLAVAGATFSYEQYF	TGTGCCAGCAGCTTAGCGGTAGCGGGGGCTACCTTCTCCTACGAGCAGTACTTC
TRBV28	TRBD2	TRBJ2-3	-	CASSLRASGGQYF	TGTGCCAGCAGTTTGAGGGCTAGCGGGGGGCAGTATTTT
TRBV4-2	TRBD1	TRBJ2-1	-	CASSQVRGPYNEQFF	TGTGCCAGCAGCCAAGTGAGGGGGCCTTACAATGAGCAGTTCTTC
TRBV6-5	-	TRBJ2-4	-	CASTTALAKNIQYF	TGTGCCAGCACAACAGCTCTAGCCAAAAACATTCAGTACTTC
TRBV27	TRBD2	TRBJ2-1	-	CASSPWGSGGENEQFF	TGTGCCAGCAGTCCCTGGGGTAGCGGGGGTGAGAATGAGCAGTTCTTC
TRBV24-1	-	TRBJ1-1	few	CATSDKNTEAFF	TGTGCCACCAGTGACAAGAACACTGAAGCTTTCTTT
TRBV5-1	TRBD2	TRBJ2-3	-	CASSPTSGGPTDTQYF	TGCGCCAGCAGCCCAACTAGCGGGGGGCCCACAGATACGCAGTATTTT
TRBV28	TRBD2	TRBJ2-7	-	CASRSLPSGAYEQYF	TGTGCCAGCAGATCCCTTCCTAGCGGTGCCTACGAGCAGTACTTC
TRBV6-1	-	TRBJ1-6	once	CASSEVRGGSYNSPLHF	TGTGCCAGCAGTGAAGTTCGTGGCGGCAGTTATAATTCACCCCTCCACTTT
TRBV29-1	TRBD1	TRBJ1-4	few	CSVEEGGDEKLFF	TGCAGCGTTGAGGAAGGGGGCGATGAAAAACTGTTTTTT
TRBV28	TRBD1	TRBJ2-7	-	CASSLCRDRCEQYF	TGTGCCAGCAGTTTATGCAGGGACAGATGCGAGCAGTACTTC
TRBV9	-	TRBJ1-2	-	CASSVDYGYGYTF	TGTGCCAGCAGCGTAGACTATGGCTATGGCTACACCTTC
TRBV7-2	TRBD2	TRBJ2-1	-	CASSPSGGNEQFF	TGTGCCAGCAGCCCCAGCGGGGGCAATGAGCAGTTCTTC
TRBV7-2	TRBD2	TRBJ2-1	-	CASSSSGGGYNEQFF	TGTGCCAGCAGCTCGAGCGGGGGGGGCTACAATGAGCAGTTCTTC
TRBV3-1/TRBV3-2	TRBD2	TRBJ2-4	-	CASSPGGRQNIQYF	TGTGCCAGCAGCCCCGGCGGGAGACAAAACATTCAGTACTTC
TRBV7-2	TRBD2	TRBJ2-1	-	CASSLRTSGGWNEQFF	TGTGCCAGCAGCCTGCGAACTAGCGGGGGCTGGAATGAGCAGTTCTTC
TRBV7-2	-	TRBJ2-7	few	CASSLGGRPLYEQYF	TGTGCCAGCAGCTTAGGGGGCAGACCTTTATACGAGCAGTACTTC
TRBV6-7	TRBD2	TRBJ2-3	-	CASLAGGWPDTQYF	TGTGCCAGCTTAGCGGGGGGCTGGCCAGATACGCAGTATTTT
TRBV2	TRBD1	TRBJ2-7	-	CASRKTGAGTYEQYF	TGTGCCAGCAGGAAGACAGGGGCTGGGACCTACGAGCAGTACTTC
TRBV29-1	TRBD2	TRBJ2-3	-	CSVPRRAGGLDTQYF	TGCAGCGTTCCAAGACGCGCGGGGGGGTTAGATACGCAGTATTTT
TRBV18	TRBD1	TRBJ2-6	-	CASSPQGRGNSGANVLTF	TGTGCCAGCTCACCACAGGGCAGGGGGAACTCTGGGGCCAACGTCCTGACTTTC
TRBV10-3	-	TRBJ2-7	-	CAISDRTGYEQYF	TGTGCCATCAGTGACCGTACGGGATACGAGCAGTACTTC